A single sample is the source of the 3 T cell receptor beta chains below, sequenced in a study of T cell responses to AZD1222 COVID-19 vaccine. The table came from immunoSEQ multiplex PCR; TCRdb's copy has only in-frame clones and leaves some out. The data show about 120,000 clones, 75% to 90% seen once. This specimen consisted of peripheral blood, obtained on day 0 of AZD1222 vaccination. The receptors stem from an adult in good health.

A word on this clone: The sample carries other DNA sequences with the same CDR3. The CDR3 reads CASSEHYSNQPQHF. Here the CDR3 DNA reads TGTGCCAGCAGTGAGCATTATAGCAATCAGCCCCAGCATTTT. This rearrangement joins TRBV6-1 to TRBJ1-5; D not certain. V lost 3 bases and J 0 bases, leaving 6 bases between the germline ends. The CDR3 has 14 amino acids. Germline V gives CDR1 MNHNS, CDR2 SASEGT.

V gene TRBV5-4 combines with J gene TRBJ1-2; 7 bases match TRBD1. J was trimmed by 5 bases and V by 4 bases; bases with no gene match: 5. The CDR3 covers 13 residues. Per germline, CDR1 SGHNT and CDR2 YYREEE (reference sequence). The CDR3 sequence is CASSADRVYGYTF. In DNA form, the CDR3 reads TGTGCCAGCAGCGCAGACAGGGTTTATGGCTACACCTTC.

This chain links TRBV6-5 with TRBJ2-7; D is possibly TRBD2 (6 bases). The germline V gene encodes CDR1 MNHEY and CDR2 SVGAGI. V was clipped by 6 bases and J by 7 bases, with 19 bases between them. This CDR3 is built from 14 residues. The CDR3 reads CASRPAGPAGEQYF. The CDR3 DNA is TGTGCCAGCAGGCCCGCGGGGCCCGCGGGGGAGCAGTACTTC.